These 22 T cell receptor beta chains were all obtained from the same sample, sequenced in a study of T cell responses to AZD1222 COVID-19 vaccine. Some clones are missing from TCRdb's copy, which holds only in-frame ones; the method was immunoSEQ multiplex PCR. The sample carries 95,000 to 150,000 clones, 80% to 90% recorded once. The sequences come from peripheral blood, collected on day 0 of AZD1222 vaccination. Receptors originate from an adult in good health.

The rearrangement uses TRBV4-3 and TRBJ2-5; the D is unclear. V was trimmed by 0 bases and J by 1 base, leaving 6 bases between them. Germline lookup yields CDR1 LGHNA and CDR2 YSLEER. The CDR3 extends over 14 amino acids. The CDR3 DNA reads TGCGCCAGCAGCCAAGATAACCTCCAAGAGACCCAGTACTTC. Its protein is CASSQDNLQETQYF.

This chain joins TRBV7-9 and TRBJ1-6, with TRBD1 matching over 9 bases. The V and J ends lost 5 bases and 8 bases, in that order; junction bases with no gene match: 4. The V gene's germline CDR1 is SEHNR and CDR2 FQNEAQ (reference sequence). The CDR3 covers 14 residues. Written as DNA, the CDR3 is TGTGCCAGCAGCGGGGGACAGGGATATTCACCCCTCCACTTT. Translated, it gives CASSGGQGYSPLHF.

The CDR3 DNA sequence: TGTGCCAGCTCACCTAACAGCGAGAATCAGCCCCAGCATTTT. This translates into CASSPNSENQPQHF. The V gene is TRBV18, the J gene TRBJ1-5; D uncertain. Germline CDR1 KGHSH, CDR2 LQKENI. The CDR3 runs to 14 residues. Trimming cost V 3 bases and J 4 bases, with 10 bases left between them.

This clone was found a few times. The CDR3 bases are TGTGCCAGCAATCGAGGGGGCTGGAACACTGAAGCTTTCTTT. It is translated as CASNRGGWNTEAFF. The chain links TRBV3-1 (or the pseudogene TRBV3-2) to TRBJ1-1; TRBD1 matches 7 bases. CDR1 is LGHDT and CDR2 is YNNKEL in the germline V gene (reference sequence). This CDR3 spans 14 amino acids. V shed 7 bases, J shed 1 base, and the junction held 6 bases outside the gene matches.

The chain links TRBV4-2 to TRBJ2-7; 8 bases fit TRBD2. Germline CDR1 reads LGHNA; CDR2 reads YNFKEQ. The CDR3 contains 15 residues. V shed 1 base, J shed 4 bases, and the junction held 6 bases outside the gene matches. In nucleotides, the CDR3 is TGTGCCAGCAGCCAAGGACTAGCGCTGGGGTACGAGCAGTACTTC. It specifies CASSQGLALGYEQYF.

The chain combines TRBV6-2 or TRBV6-3 with TRBJ2-5; D is possibly TRBD1 (6 bases). This CDR3 comprises 16 residues. The germline gives CDR1 MNHEY, CDR2 SVGEGT. V lost 6 bases and J 5 bases, leaving 22 bases between the germline ends. CDR3 in amino acids: CASSSIDRRPEETQYF. CDR3 sequence (DNA): TGTGCCAGCAGCTCAATTGACAGGCGGCCTGAGGAGACCCAGTACTTC.

As concerns this clone: This sample includes further DNA sequences coding for the same CDR3. J is TRBJ1-1 and V is TRBV9; D is uncertain. The V and J ends lost 0 bases and 2 bases respectively, with 5 bases between them. The germline V gene has CDR1 SGDLS and CDR2 YYNGEE. CDR3 length: 13 residues. CDR3 in amino acids: CASSVDVNTEAFF. The CDR3 nucleotides are TGTGCCAGCAGCGTAGACGTCAACACTGAAGCTTTCTTT.

This chain joins TRBV6-2 or TRBV6-3 and TRBJ1-6; tentative D call: TRBD1 (5 bases). V was trimmed by 0 bases and J by 7 bases, leaving 10 bases between them. The CDR3 is made up of 15 amino acids. Germline V gene lookup returns CDR1 MNHEY and CDR2 SVGEGT. The CDR3, as DNA: TGTGCCAGCAGTTACTCAGGGGCGCGGAATTCACCCCTCCACTTT. Protein sequence: CASSYSGARNSPLHF.

CDR3 region: CASSQGTGGSYGYTF. The CDR3 DNA sequence: TGTGCCAGCAGCCAAGGGACAGGGGGCAGCTATGGCTACACCTTC. The chain carries TRBV3-1 (or the pseudogene TRBV3-2) and TRBJ1-2; TRBD1 agrees at 11 bases. The ends lost 1 base at V and 4 bases at J; junction bases unmatched: 2. Germline V gene data show CDR1 as LGHDT and CDR2 as YNNKEL (reference sequence). This CDR3 has 15 amino acids.

In this sample, this clone turned up once. The V and J genes are TRBV6-5 and TRBJ2-2; 7 positions agree with TRBD2. The CDR3 is made up of 15 amino acids. The V gene's germline CDR1 is MNHEY and CDR2 SVGAGI. Unmatched junction bases numbered 11, after V lost 8 bases and J lost 5 bases. CDR3 in amino acids: CASGSGAGRTGELFF. In nucleotides, the CDR3 is TGTGCCAGCGGTAGTGGAGCGGGGCGGACCGGGGAGCTGTTTTTT.

This clone has only a few counts. The chain has TRBV3-1 (or the pseudogene TRBV3-2) and TRBJ1-1; tentatively, D is TRBD1 (5 bases). The CDR3 has 15 residues. Trimming stripped 3 bases from V and 3 bases from J, with 14 bases between. CDR1 is LGHDT and CDR2 is YNNKEL in the germline V gene (reference sequence). The DNA of the CDR3 is TGTGCCAGCAGCCACGGAGACAGTAGACACACTGAAGCTTTCTTT. Translating it yields CASSHGDSRHTEAFF.

Note on this clone: This CDR3 is also generated by other DNA sequences in the sample. The CDR3 spells CASSAAYGYTF. DNA for the CDR3: TGTGCCAGCAGCGCCGCCTATGGCTACACCTTC. This sequence joins TRBV9 and TRBJ1-2; no firm D call. Trimming left V 3 bases short and J 4 bases short, with 4 bases between. Germline values: CDR1 SGDLS, CDR2 YYNGEE. The CDR3 has 11 residues.

Comment on this clone: Because the CDR3 is missing its conserved closing phenylalanine or tryptophan, this is likely a read error. Because the CDR3's place on the DNA is in doubt, the DNA is left out and the CDR3 is given as listed by TCRdb. The genes are TRBV7-2 and TRBJ2-7. Both ends counted, the CDR3 spans 9 residues. Germline CDR1 SGHTA, CDR2 FQGNSA. CDR3: CASSSKGYP.

V and J are TRBV10-2 and TRBJ2-1, with a possible D match to TRBD2 (5 bases). The germline V gene encodes CDR1 WSHSY and CDR2 SAAADI. The length of the CDR3 is 15 residues. Deletions cut 0 bases from V and 8 bases from J, with 14 bases between. The CDR3 reads CASSESKGAYDEQFF. The CDR3 bases are TGCGCCAGCAGTGAGTCAAAGGGAGCTTACGATGAGCAGTTCTTC.

The chain combines TRBV6-1 with TRBJ2-3, with 10 nucleotides matching TRBD2. The CDR3 has 16 amino acids. Per the germline V gene, CDR1 is MNHNS and CDR2 is SASEGT. Losses at the gene ends were 0 bases for V and 5 bases for J; bases not matched to a gene: 5. CDR3 DNA: TGTGCCAGCAGTGAAGCAAGCGGGGGGGCCGAAGATACGCAGTATTTT. This gives the protein CASSEASGGAEDTQYF.

The chain links TRBV4-1 to TRBJ2-2; possibly TRBD1 for D (6 bases). Germline lookup yields CDR1 MGHRA and CDR2 YSYEKL. Trimming shortened V by 1 base and J by 6 bases, and 18 bases separated the two germline ends. The CDR3 extends over 17 amino acids. The CDR3 reads CASSQGLRGEASGELFF. CDR3 in DNA: TGCGCCAGCAGCCAAGGACTCAGGGGAGAAGCTTCCGGGGAGCTGTTTTTT.

The genes are TRBV18 and TRBJ1-5; a possible D gene is TRBD1 (6 bases). The CDR3 spans 13 residues. V was shortened by 2 bases and J by 6 bases, with 8 bases between the two germline ends. Germline V gene lookup returns CDR1 KGHSH and CDR2 LQKENI. CDR3 coding DNA: TGTGCCAGCTCACCAGCAGGGGTTCAGCCCCAGCATTTT. Amino acids: CASSPAGVQPQHF.

The chain couples TRBV12-5 to TRBJ1-5, with D perhaps matching TRBD1 (6 bases). From germline, CDR1 is LGHNT and CDR2 FRNRAP. The CDR3 is 16 residues long. V was clipped by 0 bases and J by 6 bases, with 15 bases between them. The CDR3 sequence: CASGLVLGGGGQPQHF. CDR3 nucleotide sequence: TGTGCTAGTGGTTTGGTACTTGGTGGGGGCGGTCAGCCCCAGCATTTT. The whole variable domain, filled in from reference TRBV12-5 and TRBJ1-5, reads DARVTQTPRHKVTEMGQEVTMRCQPILGHNTVFWYRQTMMQGLELLAYFRNRAPLDDSGMPKDRFSAEMPDATLATLKIQPSEPRDSAVYFCASGLVLGGGGQPQHFGDGTRLSIL.

V gene TRBV30 combines with J gene TRBJ1-1; no firm D call. This CDR3 has 14 amino acids. CDR1 is GTSNPN, CDR2 SVGIG, per germline (reference sequence). V dropped 4 bases and J dropped 4 bases, with 16 bases sitting between them. The CDR3 here is CAWTRTVWGTEAFF. CDR3 nucleotides: TGTGCCTGGACCCGGACGGTCTGGGGCACTGAAGCTTTCTTT.

This clone was seen once. The rearrangement uses TRBV7-6 and TRBJ1-4; no clear D. The V gene lost 1 base and the J gene lost 0 bases, with 3 bases spanning the gap. Germline lookup yields CDR1 SGHVS and CDR2 FNYEAQ. This CDR3 is 14 amino acids long. The CDR3 DNA follows: TGTGCCAGCAGCTTAGGAGCAACTAATGAAAAACTGTTTTTT. It is translated as CASSLGATNEKLFF.

The V gene is TRBV12-3 or TRBV12-4, the J gene TRBJ1-2; no firm D call. The CDR3 spans 12 residues. V gave up 7 bases and J gave up 7 bases, with 13 bases separating them. CDR3 protein: CASTSTDVGYTF. CDR3 coding DNA: TGTGCCAGCACCTCGACGGATGTTGGCTACACCTTC.

This rearrangement joins TRBV12-5 to TRBJ2-1; D call uncertain. The CDR3 sequence is 11 residues long. The ends were cut back, 1 base at V and 12 bases at J, with 7 bases in the middle. CDR1 is LGHNT and CDR2 is FRNRAP in the germline V gene. CDR3 sequence reads: CASGLGAMQFF. The DNA for the CDR3 is TGTGCTAGTGGTTTGGGGGCGATGCAGTTCTTC.